This T cell receptor beta chain was retrieved from a study of T cell changes during pregnancy in multiple sclerosis. This CDR3 is built from 15 residues. The V gene end was trimmed by 4 bases and the J gene end by 4 bases; junction bases not matched to a gene: 7. Germline V lookup: CDR1 SGHNT, CDR2 YYREEE (reference sequence). Profiled with immunoSEQ multiplex PCR; TCRdb holds only in-frame clones, not every one. The sample shows 55,000 to 65,000 clones, 85% to 95% of them seen only once. V usage is TRBV5-4 and J usage is TRBJ2-5; 10 bases match TRBD2. Sequencing used CD4+ T cells from peripheral blood mononuclear cells, obtained before pregnancy. The receptor was isolated from a female donor with multiple sclerosis, enrolled in a pregnancy study. The CDR3 sequence: CASSPASGRSETQYF. The CDR3 nucleotides are TGTGCCAGCAGCCCCGCTAGCGGGAGATCAGAGACCCAGTACTTC. Combining the CDR3 with reference TRBV5-4 and TRBJ2-5 gives the whole variable domain ETGVTQSPTHLIKTRGQQVTLRCSSQSGHNTVSWYQQALGQGPQFIFQYYREEENGRGNFPPRFSGLQFPNYSSELNVNALELDDSALYLCASSPASGRSETQYFGPGTRLLVL.